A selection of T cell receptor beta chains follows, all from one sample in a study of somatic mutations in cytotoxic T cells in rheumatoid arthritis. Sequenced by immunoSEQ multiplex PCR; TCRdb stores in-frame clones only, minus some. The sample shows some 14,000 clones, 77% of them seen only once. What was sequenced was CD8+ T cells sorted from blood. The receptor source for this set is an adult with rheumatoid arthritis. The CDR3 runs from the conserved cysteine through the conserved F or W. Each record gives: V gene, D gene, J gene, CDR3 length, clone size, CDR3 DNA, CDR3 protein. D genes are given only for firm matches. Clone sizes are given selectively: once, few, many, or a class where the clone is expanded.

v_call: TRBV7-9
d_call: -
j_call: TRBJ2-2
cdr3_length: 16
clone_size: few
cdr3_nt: TGTGCCAGCAGCCTACCACAGTGGGACACTACTGGGGAGCTGTTTTTT
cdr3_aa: CASSLPQWDTTGELFF

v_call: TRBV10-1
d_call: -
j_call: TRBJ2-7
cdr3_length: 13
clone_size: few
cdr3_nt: TGCGCCAACCCAGGGCCGAGGGGCTACGAGCAGTACTTC
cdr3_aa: CANPGPRGYEQYF

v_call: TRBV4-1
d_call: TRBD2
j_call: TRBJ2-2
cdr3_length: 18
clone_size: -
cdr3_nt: TGCGCCAGCAGCCCCGGGACTAGCGGGGGAGATAACACCGGGGAGCTGTTTTTT
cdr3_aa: CASSPGTSGGDNTGELFF

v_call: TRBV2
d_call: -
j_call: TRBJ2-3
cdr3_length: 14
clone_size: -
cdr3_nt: TGTGCCAGCAGTGATTGGGACAGCACAGATACGCAGTATTTT
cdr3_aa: CASSDWDSTDTQYF

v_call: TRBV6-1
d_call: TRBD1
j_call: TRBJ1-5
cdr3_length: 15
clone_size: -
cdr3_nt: TGTGCCAGCAGTACGGGACAGACCATAAATCAGCCCCAGCATTTT
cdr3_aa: CASSTGQTINQPQHF

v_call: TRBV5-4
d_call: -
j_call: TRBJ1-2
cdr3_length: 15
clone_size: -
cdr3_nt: TGTGCCAGCAGCGGAACCAGGGGCGCTAACTATGGCTACACCTTC
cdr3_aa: CASSGTRGANYGYTF

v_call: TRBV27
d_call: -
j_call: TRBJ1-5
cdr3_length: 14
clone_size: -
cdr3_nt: TGTGCCAGCAGTTTAAGGGGCGCCCATCAGCCCCAGCATTTT
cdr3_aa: CASSLRGAHQPQHF

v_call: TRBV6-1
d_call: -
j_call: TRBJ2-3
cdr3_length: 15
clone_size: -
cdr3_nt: TGTGCCAGCACCTCCCTTGGGGCGCTTACAGATACGCAGTATTTT
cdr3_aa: CASTSLGALTDTQYF

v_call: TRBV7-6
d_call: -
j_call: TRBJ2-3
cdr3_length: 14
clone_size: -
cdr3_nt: TGTGCCAGCAGCTTTAGCGGACCCACAGATACGCAGTATTTT
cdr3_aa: CASSFSGPTDTQYF

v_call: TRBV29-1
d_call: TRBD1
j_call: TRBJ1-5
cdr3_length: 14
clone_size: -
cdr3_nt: TGCAGCGTGGGGGACAGCTATAGCAATCAGCCCCAGCATTTT
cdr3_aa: CSVGDSYSNQPQHF

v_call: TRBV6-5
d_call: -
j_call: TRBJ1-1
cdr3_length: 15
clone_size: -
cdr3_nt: TGTGCCAGCAGTTACTCGGACACTATGAACACTGAAGCTTTCTTT
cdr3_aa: CASSYSDTMNTEAFF

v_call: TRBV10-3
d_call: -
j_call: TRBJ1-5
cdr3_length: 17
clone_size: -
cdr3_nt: TGTGCCATCAGCGAATCCTCGGGCACATATAGCAATCAGCCCCAGCATTTT
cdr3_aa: CAISESSGTYSNQPQHF

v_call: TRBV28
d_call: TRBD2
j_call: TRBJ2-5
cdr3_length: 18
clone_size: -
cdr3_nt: TGTGCCAGCACTCCCCAAGGACTAGCGGTTGTATTTAAAGAGACCCAGTACTTC
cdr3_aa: CASTPQGLAVVFKETQYF

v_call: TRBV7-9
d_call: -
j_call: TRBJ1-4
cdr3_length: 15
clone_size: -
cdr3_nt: TGTGCCAGCAGCTTAGCCGGGCCAGGAAATGAAAAACTGTTTTTT
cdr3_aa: CASSLAGPGNEKLFF

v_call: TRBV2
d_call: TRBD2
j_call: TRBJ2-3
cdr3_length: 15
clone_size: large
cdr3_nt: TGTGCCAGCAGTGAGAGCGGGGGGGCGGGAGATACGCAGTATTTT
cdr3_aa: CASSESGGAGDTQYF

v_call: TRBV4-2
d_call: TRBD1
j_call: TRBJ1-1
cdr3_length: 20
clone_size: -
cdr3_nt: TGTGCCAGCAGCCACGACCTACTACCGGGACAGGGGGCGCGTGGCACTGAAGCTTTCTTT
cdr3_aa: CASSHDLLPGQGARGTEAFF

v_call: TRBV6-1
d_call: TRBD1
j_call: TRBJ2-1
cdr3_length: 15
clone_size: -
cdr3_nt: TGTGCCAGCAGTGTAACCGGGACAGGGGGCTGGGAGCAGTTCTTC
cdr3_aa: CASSVTGTGGWEQFF

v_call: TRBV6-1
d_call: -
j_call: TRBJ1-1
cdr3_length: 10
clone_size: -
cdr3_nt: TGTGCCACCTTTCTTACTGAAGCTTTCTTT
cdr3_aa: CATFLTEAFF

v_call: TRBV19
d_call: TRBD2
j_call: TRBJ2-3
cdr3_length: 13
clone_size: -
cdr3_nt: TGTGCCAGTAACACGGGAGGGGCAGATACGCAGTATTTT
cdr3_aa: CASNTGGADTQYF

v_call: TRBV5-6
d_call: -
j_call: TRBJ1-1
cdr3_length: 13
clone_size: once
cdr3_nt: TGTGCCAGCAGCTTCGGAGGGGGCACTGAAGCTTTCTTT
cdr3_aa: CASSFGGGTEAFF

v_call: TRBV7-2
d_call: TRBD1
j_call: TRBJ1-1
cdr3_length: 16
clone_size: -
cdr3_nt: TGTGCCAGCAGATACAGCATCAGGGGGCCGGACACTGAAGCTTTCTTT
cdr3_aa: CASRYSIRGPDTEAFF

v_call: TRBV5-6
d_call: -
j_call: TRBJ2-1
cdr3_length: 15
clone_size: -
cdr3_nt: TGTGCCAGCAGCTTACAGTCAGACTCCTACAATGAGCAGTTCTTC
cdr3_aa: CASSLQSDSYNEQFF

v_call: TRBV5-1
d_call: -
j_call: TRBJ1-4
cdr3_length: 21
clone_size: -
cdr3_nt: TGCGCCAGCAGGGACGAGTTACAGGGCCCTTTACTATTTGCAACTAATGAAAAACTGTTTTTT
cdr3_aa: CASRDELQGPLLFATNEKLFF

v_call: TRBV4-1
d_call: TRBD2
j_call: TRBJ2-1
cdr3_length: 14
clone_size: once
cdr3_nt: TGCGCCAGCAAACTAGCGGGGGGGGAAAATGAGCAGTTCTTC
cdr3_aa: CASKLAGGENEQFF

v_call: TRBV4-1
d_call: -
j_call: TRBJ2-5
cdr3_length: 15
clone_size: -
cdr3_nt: TGCGCCAGCAGCCAAGGATTCCTAAACCAAGAGACCCAGTACTTC
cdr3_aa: CASSQGFLNQETQYF

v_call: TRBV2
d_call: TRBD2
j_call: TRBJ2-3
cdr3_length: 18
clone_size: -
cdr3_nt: TGTGCCAGCAACCTGGGACTAGGAGGTGGGGCACACACAGATACGCAGTATTTT
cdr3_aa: CASNLGLGGGAHTDTQYF

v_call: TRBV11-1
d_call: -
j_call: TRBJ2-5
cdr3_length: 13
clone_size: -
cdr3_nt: TGTGCCAGCAGAGGACCTTATCAAGAGACCCAGTACTTC
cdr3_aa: CASRGPYQETQYF

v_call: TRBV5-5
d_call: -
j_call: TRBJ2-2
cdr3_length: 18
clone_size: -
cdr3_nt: TGTGCCAGCAGCTCTCTGGAGGGGGACGTATGGAACACCGGGGAGCTGTTTTTT
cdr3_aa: CASSSLEGDVWNTGELFF

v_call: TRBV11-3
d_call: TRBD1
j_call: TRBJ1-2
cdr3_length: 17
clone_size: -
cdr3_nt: TGTGCCAGCAGCTTAAGTTTGACAGGGGGTTTCTTATTTGGCTACACCTTC
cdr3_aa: CASSLSLTGGFLFGYTF

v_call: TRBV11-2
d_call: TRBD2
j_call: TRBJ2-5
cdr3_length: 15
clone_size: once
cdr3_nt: TGTGCCAGCAGCTTCAGCCTAGCGGACCAAGAGACCCAGTACTTC
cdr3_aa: CASSFSLADQETQYF

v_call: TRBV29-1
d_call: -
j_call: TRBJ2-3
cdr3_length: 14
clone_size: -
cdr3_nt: TGCAGCGTTGAAGATCCCGGGCCCACAGATACGCAGTATTTT
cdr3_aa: CSVEDPGPTDTQYF

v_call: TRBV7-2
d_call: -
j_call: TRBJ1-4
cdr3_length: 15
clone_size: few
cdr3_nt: TGTGCCAGCAGCTTAGAGGGCGGATATTATGAAAAACTGTTTTTT
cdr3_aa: CASSLEGGYYEKLFF

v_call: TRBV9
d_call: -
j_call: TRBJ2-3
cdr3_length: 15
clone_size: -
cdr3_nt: TGTGCCAGCAGCGTAGGAAGCGGGTGGGCAGATACGCAGTATTTT
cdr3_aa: CASSVGSGWADTQYF

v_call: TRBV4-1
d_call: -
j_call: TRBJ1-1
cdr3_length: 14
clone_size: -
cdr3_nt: TGCGCCAGCAGCCAAGATTCTTACACAGGGGAAGCTTTCTTT
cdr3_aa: CASSQDSYTGEAFF

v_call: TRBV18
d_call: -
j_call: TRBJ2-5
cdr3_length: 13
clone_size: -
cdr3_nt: TGTGCCAGCTCACCATGGGGACAAGAGACCCAGTACTTC
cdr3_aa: CASSPWGQETQYF

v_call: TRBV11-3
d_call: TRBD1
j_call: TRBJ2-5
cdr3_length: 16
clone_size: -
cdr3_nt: TGTGCCAGCAGCCCCGGGACAGGGGGGTCCCAAGAGACCCAGTACTTC
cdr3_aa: CASSPGTGGSQETQYF

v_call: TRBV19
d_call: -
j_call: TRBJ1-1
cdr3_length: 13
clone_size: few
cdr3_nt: TGTGCCAGTAGTATCGGCGAGAACACTGAAGCTTTCTTT
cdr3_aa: CASSIGENTEAFF

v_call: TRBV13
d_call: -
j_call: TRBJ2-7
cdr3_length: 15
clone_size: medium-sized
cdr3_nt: TGTGCCAGCAGCTCTCAAGGACAACCGGGGGAGGAGCAGTACTTC
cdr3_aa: CASSSQGQPGEEQYF

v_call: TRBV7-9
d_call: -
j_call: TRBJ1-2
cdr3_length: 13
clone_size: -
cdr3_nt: TGTGCCAGCAGCTTGACGAGATACTATGGCTACACCTTC
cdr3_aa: CASSLTRYYGYTF

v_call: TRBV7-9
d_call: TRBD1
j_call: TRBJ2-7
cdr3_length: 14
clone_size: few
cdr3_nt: TGTGCCAGCAGCCTAGGGGACAGGACCTACGAGCAGTACTTC
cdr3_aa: CASSLGDRTYEQYF

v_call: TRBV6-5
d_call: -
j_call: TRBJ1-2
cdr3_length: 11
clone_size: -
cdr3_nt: TGTGCCAGCAGCTTTTCTGGTGGCTACACCTTC
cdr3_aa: CASSFSGGYTF

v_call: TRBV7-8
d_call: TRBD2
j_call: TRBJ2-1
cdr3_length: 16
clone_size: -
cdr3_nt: TGTGCCAGCAGCTCCCCTCTAGCGGGGAGGAACAATGAGCAGTTCTTC
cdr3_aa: CASSSPLAGRNNEQFF

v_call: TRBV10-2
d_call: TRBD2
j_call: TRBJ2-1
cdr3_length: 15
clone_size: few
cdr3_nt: TGCGCCAGCAGTGAGTGGGGACTAGAATTCGGTGAGCAGTTCTTC
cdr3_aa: CASSEWGLEFGEQFF

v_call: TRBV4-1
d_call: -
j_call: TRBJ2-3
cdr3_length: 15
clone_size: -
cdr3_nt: TGCGCCAGCAGCCAGAGGGGGTGGGGGCCAGATACGCAGTATTTT
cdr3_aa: CASSQRGWGPDTQYF

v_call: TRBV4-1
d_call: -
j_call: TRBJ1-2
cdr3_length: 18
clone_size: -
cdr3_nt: TGCGCCAGCAGCCCCCCAGGGAGCTCCGCCCTTACTAACTATGGCTACACCTTC
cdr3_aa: CASSPPGSSALTNYGYTF

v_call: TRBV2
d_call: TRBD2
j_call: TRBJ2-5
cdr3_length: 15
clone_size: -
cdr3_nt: TGTGCCAGCAGGGCTAGCGGGGAGATACTAGAGACCCAGTACTTC
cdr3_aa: CASRASGEILETQYF

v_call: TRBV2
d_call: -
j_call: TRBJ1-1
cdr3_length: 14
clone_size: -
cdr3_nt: TGTGCCAGCAGTGAAGGAACAGAGAACACTGAAGCTTTCTTT
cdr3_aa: CASSEGTENTEAFF

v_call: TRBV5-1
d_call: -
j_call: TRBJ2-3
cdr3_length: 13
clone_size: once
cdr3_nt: TGCGCCAGCAGCTTGGACTACACAGATACGCAGTATTTT
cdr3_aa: CASSLDYTDTQYF

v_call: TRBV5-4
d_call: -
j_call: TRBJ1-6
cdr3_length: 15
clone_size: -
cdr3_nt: TGTGCCAGCAGCTCGCCGGGGTACCCTAATTCACCCCTCCACTTT
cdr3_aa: CASSSPGYPNSPLHF

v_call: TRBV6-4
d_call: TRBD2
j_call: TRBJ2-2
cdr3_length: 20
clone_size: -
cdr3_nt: TGTGCCAGCAGCGTAAAGGGGACTAGCGGGGGGGCTCGGAACACCGGGGAGCTGTTTTTT
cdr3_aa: CASSVKGTSGGARNTGELFF

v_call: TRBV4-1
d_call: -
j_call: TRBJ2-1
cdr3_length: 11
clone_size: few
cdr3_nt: TGCGCCAGCAGCGAACACAATGAGCAGTTCTTC
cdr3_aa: CASSEHNEQFF

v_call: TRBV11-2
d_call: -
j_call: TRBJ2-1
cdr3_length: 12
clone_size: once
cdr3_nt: TGTGCCAGCAGGGACGCCTACAATGAGCAGTTCTTC
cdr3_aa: CASRDAYNEQFF

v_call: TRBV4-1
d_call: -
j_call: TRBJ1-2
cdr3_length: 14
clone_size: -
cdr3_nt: TGCGCCAGCAGCCCCCGTGAAGCTAACTATGGCTACACCTTC
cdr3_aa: CASSPREANYGYTF

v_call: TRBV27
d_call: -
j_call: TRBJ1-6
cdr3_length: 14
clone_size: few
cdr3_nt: TGTGCCAGCAGTTCCACAGGGTATAATTCACCCCTCCACTTT
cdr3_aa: CASSSTGYNSPLHF

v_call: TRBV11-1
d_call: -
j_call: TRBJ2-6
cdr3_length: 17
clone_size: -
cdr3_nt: TGTGCCAGCAGCTCCCCGTATTCCAGGGCTGGGGCCAACGTCCTGACTTTC
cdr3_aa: CASSSPYSRAGANVLTF

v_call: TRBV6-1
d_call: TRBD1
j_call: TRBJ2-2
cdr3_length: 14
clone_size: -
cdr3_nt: TGTGCCAGCAGTGAGACAGGGGACACCGGGGAGCTGTTTTTT
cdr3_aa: CASSETGDTGELFF

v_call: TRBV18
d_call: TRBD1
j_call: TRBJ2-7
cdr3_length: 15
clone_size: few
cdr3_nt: TGTGCCAGCTCACGCCGGGACAGGGGCTCCTACGAGCAGTACTTC
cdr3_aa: CASSRRDRGSYEQYF

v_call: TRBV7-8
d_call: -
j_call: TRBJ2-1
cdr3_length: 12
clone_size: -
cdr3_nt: TGTGCCAGCAGCTTTATCGGTCATGAGCAGTTCTTC
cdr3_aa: CASSFIGHEQFF

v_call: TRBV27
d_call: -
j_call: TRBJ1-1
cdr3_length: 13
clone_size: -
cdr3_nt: TGTGCCAGCAGTTTATTGGGGGTCACTGAAGCTTTCTTT
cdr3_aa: CASSLLGVTEAFF

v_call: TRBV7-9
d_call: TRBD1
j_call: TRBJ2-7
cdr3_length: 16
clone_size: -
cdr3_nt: TGTGCCAGCAGACTCCTGGGGACAGGGGGCTTTTACGAGCAGTACTTC
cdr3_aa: CASRLLGTGGFYEQYF